These 21 T cell receptor beta chains share one sample of origin, sequenced in a study of OX40 agonist ivuxolimab in advanced cancers. The protocol was immunoSEQ multiplex PCR, while the TCRdb copy is restricted to in-frame clones and leaves out a portion. The data contain 96,000 or so clones, about 90% of them singletons. This specimen was CD4+ or CD8+ T cells sorted from blood, taken in a trial of the OX40 agonist ivuxolimab. All receptors derive from an adult with an advanced solid tumor such as melanoma, head and neck, liver or kidney cancer.

The chain combines TRBV6-4 with TRBJ2-3; D may be TRBD1 or TRBD2 (5 bases each). The CDR3 is 15 amino acids. Germline-derived CDR1 and CDR2 are MRHNA and SNTAGT. Trimming cost V 3 bases and J 3 bases, with 13 bases left between them. The CDR3 region has the DNA TGTGCCAGCAGTGAGTCGCGTGGGGGAACAGATACGCAGTATTTT. Its protein product is CASSESRGGTDTQYF.

The chain carries TRBV7-9 and TRBJ1-1, with 8 nucleotides matching TRBD1. The CDR3 covers 16 residues. Per the germline V gene, CDR1 is SEHNR and CDR2 is FQNEAQ (reference sequence). J gave up 1 base and V 4 bases, and 8 bases lay outside the gene matches. The CDR3 region has the DNA TGTGCCAGCAGCTATTGGTTTGGACAGGGGAACACTGAAGCTTTCTTT. Encoded protein: CASSYWFGQGNTEAFF.

This chain's CDR3 is CATSRDLDRGYTF. CDR3 DNA: TGTGCCACCAGCAGAGATCTGGACAGGGGCTACACCTTC. This chain uses TRBV15 with TRBJ1-2, with 7 bases aligning to TRBD1. V lost 0 bases to trimming and J lost 8 bases; unmatched junction nucleotides: 3. The CDR3 has 13 residues. Per germline, CDR1 LNHNV and CDR2 YYDKDF (reference sequence). Variable domain in full (rest from reference TRBV15 and TRBJ1-2): DAMVIQNPRYQVTQFGKPVTLSCSQTLNHNVMYWYQQKSSQAPKLLFHYYDKDFNNEADTPDNFQSRRPNTSFCFLDIRSPGLGDTAMYLCATSRDLDRGYTFGSGTRLTVV.

This clone was counted once. The V and J genes are TRBV4-2 and TRBJ2-1; 9 bases align to TRBD2. Germline V gene data show CDR1 as LGHNA and CDR2 as YNFKEQ. The CDR3 has 16 amino acids. Germline trimming cut 4 bases from V and 8 bases from J; bases unmatched to any gene: 12. This CDR3 is CASSRGGRDNGDEQFF. The CDR3 region has the DNA TGTGCCAGCAGCCGGGGCGGGAGGGATAACGGGGATGAGCAGTTCTTC.

The V gene is TRBV11-3, the J gene TRBJ2-7; D is unclear. Germline V gives CDR1 SGHNT, CDR2 YENEEA. The CDR3 loop spans 13 amino acids. Trimming left V 6 bases short and J 2 bases short, with 11 bases between. This CDR3 is CASSLIVTYEQYF. DNA for the CDR3: TGTGCCAGCAGTTTAATTGTTACCTACGAGCAGTACTTC. Supplemented by reference TRBV11-3 and TRBJ2-7, the full variable domain reads EAGVVQSPRYKIIEKKQPVAFWCNPISGHNTLYWYLQNLGQGPELLIRYENEEAVDDSQLPKDRFSAERLKGVDSTLKIQPAELGDSAVYLCASSLIVTYEQYFGPGTRLTVT.

V is TRBV7-9 and J is TRBJ2-1, with 8 nucleotides matching TRBD1. Germline trimming cut 7 bases from V and 5 bases from J; bases unmatched to any gene: 7. The CDR3 is made up of 14 amino acids. Germline CDR1 and CDR2: SEHNR and FQNEAQ (reference sequence). The chain's CDR3 is CASTLGTGHNEQFF. For the CDR3, the DNA is TGTGCCAGCACCCTCGGGACAGGCCACAATGAGCAGTTCTTC. The full variable domain, rest sourced from reference TRBV7-9 and TRBJ2-1, is DTGVSQNPRHKITKRGQNVTFRCDPISEHNRLYWYRQTLGQGPEFLTYFQNEAQLEKSRLLSDRFSAERPKGSFSTLEIQRTEQGDSAMYLCASTLGTGHNEQFFGPGTRLTVL.

The chain employs TRBV5-1 and TRBJ2-2; D is unclear. The CDR3 is 13 residues long. The ends were cut back, 1 base at V and 4 bases at J, with 5 bases in the middle. Germline V gene sequence: CDR1 SGHRS, CDR2 YFSETQ. The CDR3 region has the DNA TGCGCCAGCAGCTTGTACAGCACCGGGGAGCTGTTTTTT. It codes for CASSLYSTGELFF.

This chain uses TRBV7-9 with TRBJ2-7; D unclear. Per the germline V gene, CDR1 is SEHNR and CDR2 is FQNEAQ (reference sequence). This CDR3 is built from 11 residues. Trimming shortened V by 3 bases and J by 5 bases, and 5 bases separated the two germline ends. The CDR3 coding sequence is TGTGCCAGCAGCTTCCAAGACGAGCAGTACTTC. It codes for CASSFQDEQYF. The variable domain in full, completed from reference TRBV7-9 and TRBJ2-7, reads DTGVSQNPRHKITKRGQNVTFRCDPISEHNRLYWYRQTLGQGPEFLTYFQNEAQLEKSRLLSDRFSAERPKGSFSTLEIQRTEQGDSAMYLCASSFQDEQYFGPGTRLTVT.

This clone was detected a few times. The chain carries TRBV7-2 and TRBJ2-5; tentatively, D is TRBD2 (5 bases). Trimming removed 1 base at V and 5 bases at J, with 14 bases between. The CDR3 is made up of 15 amino acids. Germline V gene data show CDR1 as SGHTA and CDR2 as FQGNSA. The CDR3 bases are TGTGCCAGCAGCTTAGACCTAGGCCGGAGGGAGACCCAGTACTTC. This sequence encodes CASSLDLGRRETQYF.

V and J are TRBV4-2 and TRBJ2-1, with 11 bases matching TRBD2. Looked up from germline, CDR1 is LGHNA and CDR2 is YNFKEQ. This CDR3 contains 16 residues. V shed 1 base and J 7 bases; nucleotides not matched to a gene: 6. Written as DNA, the CDR3 is TGTGCCAGCAGCCAAGTAGCGGGAGGGCCGCGAAATGAGCAGTTCTTC. As protein: CASSQVAGGPRNEQFF.

CDR3 DNA: TGTGCCAGCAGCTTAGGTGCAGGCAATCCCTTCCCCCATCGAGATACGCAGTATTTT. This sequence encodes CASSLGAGNPFPHRDTQYF. J is TRBJ2-3 and V is TRBV11-3; D gene uncertain. The length of the CDR3 is 19 residues. The V gene's germline CDR1 is SGHNT and CDR2 YENEEA. V lost 1 base and J lost 5, with 25 bases in between.

The chain joins TRBV19 to TRBJ2-1; 9 positions match TRBD1. The CDR3 runs to 15 residues. Germline assignment: CDR1 LNHDA and CDR2 SQIVND (reference sequence). Trimming took 5 bases from V and 8 from J; bases not matched to a gene: 10. This chain's CDR3 is CASSSSGTGSDEQFF. For the CDR3, the DNA is TGTGCCAGTAGTTCCTCAGGGACAGGGTCGGATGAGCAGTTCTTC.

The J gene is TRBJ1-2, the V gene TRBV7-9; 11 bases are a match to TRBD1. J gave up 7 bases and V 1 base, and 2 bases lay outside the gene matches. The CDR3 loop spans 14 amino acids. Germline values: CDR1 SEHNR, CDR2 FQNEAQ (reference sequence). The chain's CDR3 is CASSLGTGGIGYTF. CDR3 DNA: TGTGCCAGCAGCTTAGGGACAGGGGGCATTGGCTACACCTTC.

The gene calls are TRBV5-1 and TRBJ2-2, with 11 nucleotides matching TRBD1. This CDR3 is 16 amino acids long. V dropped 0 bases and J dropped 6; count of bases not matched to a gene: 4. CDR1 and CDR2 (germline): SGHRS, YFSETQ. CDR3 nucleotides: TGCGCCAGCAGCTTGGGGACAGGGGGCCGCGCCGGGGAGCTGTTTTTT. This codes for CASSLGTGGRAGELFF.

This chain uses TRBV5-6 with TRBJ1-2; D ambiguous. Germline loops: CDR1 SGHDT, CDR2 YYEEEE. Trimming stripped 0 bases from V and 5 bases from J, with 14 bases between. The CDR3 has 15 residues. The CDR3 nucleotides are TGTGCCAGCAGCTTGGAATGGACGGAGGCTTATGGCTACACCTTC. Protein sequence: CASSLEWTEAYGYTF.

The genes are TRBV5-6 and TRBJ1-2; weak D call: TRBD1 (5 bases). The CDR3 extends over 14 amino acids. The V end was cut by 2 bases, the J end by 4 bases, with 12 bases between. Germline V gene data show CDR1 as SGHDT and CDR2 as YYEEEE. The CDR3 loop is CASSFWGLSYGYTF. CDR3 coding DNA: TGTGCCAGCAGCTTTTGGGGCCTTAGCTATGGCTACACCTTC.

The rearrangement links TRBV5-4 to TRBJ2-7; no definite D call. This CDR3 is built from 15 residues. Trimming took off 0 bases at V and 3 bases at J, with 13 bases between the two ends. Germline assignment: CDR1 SGHNT and CDR2 YYREEE (reference sequence). CDR3 sequence reads: CASSLEASPNYEQYF. CDR3 DNA sequence: TGTGCCAGCAGCTTGGAGGCCAGCCCTAACTACGAGCAGTACTTC.

The chain carries TRBV19 and TRBJ2-1, with TRBD2 matching 8 bases. This CDR3 region has 16 residues. CDR1 and CDR2 from the germline V gene are LNHDA and SQIVND (reference sequence). Trimming cost V 6 bases and J 0 bases; bases outside gene matches: 7. CDR3 amino acids: CASRSSGFYSYNEQFF. CDR3 nucleotide sequence: TGTGCCAGTAGGTCTAGCGGGTTCTACTCCTACAATGAGCAGTTCTTC.

This rearrangement joins TRBV5-1 to TRBJ1-1; D uncertain. Germline CDR1 and CDR2: SGHRS and YFSETQ. Between the trimmed V and J ends, which lost 2 bases and 1 base, there was a span of 9 bases. This CDR3 spans 14 amino acids. The CDR3 protein is CASSFGLGNTEAFF. In nucleotides, the CDR3 is TGCGCCAGCAGCTTCGGACTGGGGAACACTGAAGCTTTCTTT.

The chain combines TRBV4-2 with TRBJ1-4, with 7 nucleotides matching TRBD1. Germline trimming cut 3 bases from V and 8 bases from J; bases unmatched to any gene: 9. CDR3 size: 15 residues. Germline V gene sequence: CDR1 LGHNA, CDR2 YNFKEQ. For the CDR3, the DNA is TGTGCCAGCAGCCAGGGGGACAGTGGTCGGGAAAAACTGTTTTTT. Protein product: CASSQGDSGREKLFF.

Worth noting for this clone: The junction and the germline gene differ at one end; a read error may be behind it. This chain uses TRBV10-3 with TRBJ1-1; possibly TRBD1 for D (6 bases). This CDR3 is 16 amino acids long. The germline V gene has CDR1 ENHRY and CDR2 SYGVKD. Here the CDR3 reads CAISESRNAGDTKAFF. The CDR3 nucleotides are TGTGCCATCAGTGAGTCTCGAAACGCCGGGGACACTAAAGCTTTCTTT.